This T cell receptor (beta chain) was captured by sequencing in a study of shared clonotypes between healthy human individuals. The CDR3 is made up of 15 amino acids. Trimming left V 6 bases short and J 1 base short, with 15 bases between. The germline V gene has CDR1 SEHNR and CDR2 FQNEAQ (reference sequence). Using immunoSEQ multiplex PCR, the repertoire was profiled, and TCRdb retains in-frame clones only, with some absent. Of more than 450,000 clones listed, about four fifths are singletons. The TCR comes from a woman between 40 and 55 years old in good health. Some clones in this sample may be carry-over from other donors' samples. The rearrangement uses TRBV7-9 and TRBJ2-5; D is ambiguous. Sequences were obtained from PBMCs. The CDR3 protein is CASSNGRTTQETQYF. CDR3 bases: TGTGCCAGCAGTAACGGGCGGACGACCCAAGAGACCCAGTACTTC.